This is a list of T cell receptor beta chains from one sample in a study of T cell changes during pregnancy in multiple sclerosis. Repertoires were generated with immunoSEQ multiplex PCR, while TCRdb's copy carries only in-frame clones and drops some. The repertoire has 40,000 to 45,000 clones, 80% to 90% of them found once; the top ten carry about 0.61%. Sequencing used CD4+ T cells from peripheral blood mononuclear cells, obtained in the first trimester of pregnancy. The receptors here all came from a female donor with multiple sclerosis, enrolled in a pregnancy study. Each CDR3 is given with its conserved first and last residue. Each record gives: V gene, clone size, J gene, D gene, CDR3 protein, CDR3 DNA. The D gene is left open where the match is weak. Expanded clones are given a class, and other clones once, few, many or no size at all.

V: TRBV19; size: NA; J: TRBJ2-2; D: NA; CDR3: CASSIDSHTGELFF; DNA: TGTGCCAGTAGTATAGATTCTCACACCGGGGAGCTGTTTTTT
V: TRBV7-9; size: NA; J: TRBJ2-5; D: TRBD2; CDR3: CASNRRGGTSGAFRETQYF; DNA: TGTGCCAGCAATCGCCGGGGGGGGACTAGCGGGGCCTTCCGGGAGACCCAGTACTTC
V: TRBV7-9; size: NA; J: TRBJ1-2; D: TRBD1; CDR3: CASSFLQGYGYTF; DNA: TGTGCCAGCAGCTTCCTACAGGGGTATGGCTACACCTTC
V: TRBV29-1; size: NA; J: TRBJ2-1; D: TRBD2; CDR3: CSARPGLAGSHEQFF; DNA: TGCAGCGCCAGACCAGGACTAGCGGGATCACATGAGCAGTTCTTC
V: TRBV5-4; size: NA; J: TRBJ2-7; D: TRBD2; CDR3: CASSQGLATSYEQYF; DNA: TGTGCCAGCAGCCAAGGACTAGCGACCTCCTACGAGCAGTACTTC
V: TRBV20-1; size: NA; J: TRBJ1-4; D: NA; CDR3: CSASGRDKLFF; DNA: TGCAGTGCTAGTGGTCGGGATAAACTGTTTTTT
V: TRBV6-5; size: medium-sized; J: TRBJ1-2; D: TRBD1; CDR3: CASSKGQGYGYTF; DNA: TGTGCCAGCAGTAAAGGACAGGGCTATGGCTACACCTTC
V: TRBV14; size: NA; J: TRBJ2-1; D: TRBD2; CDR3: CASSLLAGGYNEQFF; DNA: TGTGCCAGCAGCCTCTTAGCGGGAGGGTACAATGAGCAGTTCTTC
V: TRBV27; size: once; J: TRBJ2-1; D: TRBD2; CDR3: CASSLFISGRGNEQFF; DNA: TGTGCCAGCAGTTTATTTATTAGCGGGAGGGGAAATGAGCAGTTCTTC
V: TRBV28; size: NA; J: TRBJ1-1; D: NA; CDR3: CASSNPSTEAFF; DNA: TGTGCCAGCAGTAATCCTAGCACTGAAGCTTTCTTT
V: TRBV9; size: NA; J: TRBJ2-1; D: NA; CDR3: CASSPAGSPNNEQFF; DNA: TGTGCCAGCAGCCCAGCAGGGTCCCCCAACAATGAGCAGTTCTTC
V: TRBV6-1; size: NA; J: TRBJ2-5; D: NA; CDR3: CASSEVQQVGAGTQYF; DNA: TGTGCCAGCAGTGAAGTCCAACAGGTGGGGGCGGGGACCCAGTACTTC
V: TRBV18; size: NA; J: TRBJ2-1; D: TRBD1; CDR3: CASSLGQVSPNEQFF; DNA: TGTGCCAGCTCACTGGGACAGGTATCCCCCAATGAGCAGTTCTTC
V: TRBV5-4; size: NA; J: TRBJ1-2; D: TRBD1; CDR3: CASSLPQGADYGYTF; DNA: TGTGCCAGCAGCCTTCCACAGGGGGCAGACTATGGCTACACCTTC
V: TRBV4-3; size: NA; J: TRBJ2-1; D: TRBD2; CDR3: CASSQAETSGSWDEQFF; DNA: TGCGCCAGCAGCCAAGCCGAGACTAGCGGGAGTTGGGATGAGCAGTTCTTC
V: TRBV28; size: NA; J: TRBJ2-2; D: NA; CDR3: CAVTGYNTGELFF; DNA: TGTGCCGTAACGGGGTATAACACCGGGGAGCTGTTTTTT
V: TRBV9; size: NA; J: TRBJ2-3; D: NA; CDR3: CASSLSGTSTDTQYF; DNA: TGTGCCAGCAGCCTATCCGGGACTTCCACAGATACGCAGTATTTT
V: TRBV5-4; size: NA; J: TRBJ2-2; D: NA; CDR3: CASSLAGVNTGELFF; DNA: TGTGCCAGCAGCTTGGCGGGAGTGAACACCGGGGAGCTGTTTTTT
V: TRBV7-2; size: NA; J: TRBJ2-1; D: TRBD2; CDR3: CASSYLGASGNRMEQFF; DNA: TGTGCCAGCAGCTACCTCGGGGCTAGCGGGAATCGAATGGAGCAGTTCTTC